A selection of T cell receptor beta chains follows, all from one sample in a study of T cell responses to AZD1222 COVID-19 vaccine. The method was immunoSEQ multiplex PCR; TCRdb's version includes in-frame clones alone and lacks a portion of them. The sample consists of 100,000 to 140,000 clones, about nine tenths of them appearing once. Sequenced here: peripheral blood, sampled 28 days after the second AZD1222 dose. Source of these receptors: an adult who received the AZD1222 COVID-19 vaccine. CDR3s include the opening cysteine and the closing phenylalanine or tryptophan. A D gene is named only where the DNA matches it firmly.

d_call	j_call	v_call	cdr3_length	cdr3_aa	cdr3_nt
TRBD2	TRBJ2-3	TRBV27	16	CASSFLAGVGTDTQYF	TGTGCCAGCAGTTTCCTAGCGGGAGTTGGGACAGATACGCAGTATTTT
-	TRBJ2-1	TRBV29-1	13	CSVEDSGGNEQFF	TGCAGCGTTGAAGACTCCGGGGGCAATGAGCAGTTCTTC
-	TRBJ2-7	TRBV7-8	15	CASSSLTGISYEQYF	TGTGCCAGCAGCTCCCTGACAGGCATCTCCTACGAGCAGTACTTC
TRBD1	TRBJ1-5	TRBV19	18	CASSNRGRGYSGNQPQHF	TGTGCCAGTAGCAACAGGGGTAGGGGATATAGCGGCAATCAGCCCCAGCATTTT
-	TRBJ1-6	TRBV5-1	14	CASSLTGGNSPLHF	TGCGCCAGCAGCTTGACTGGCGGTAATTCACCCCTCCACTTT
-	TRBJ1-1	TRBV11-2	11	CASSMRGEAFF	TGTGCCAGCAGCATGCGGGGTGAGGCTTTCTTT
TRBD2	TRBJ2-7	TRBV10-3	12	CAIGTSGNEQYF	TGTGCCATCGGGACTAGCGGGAATGAGCAGTACTTC
-	TRBJ1-2	TRBV7-2	12	CASSPGNYGYTF	TGTGCCAGCAGCCCAGGGAACTATGGCTACACCTTC
-	TRBJ1-5	TRBV5-6	15	CASSLETTSNQPQHF	TGTGCCAGCAGCTTGGAAACAACTAGCAATCAGCCCCAGCATTTT
TRBD1	TRBJ2-7	TRBV9	17	CASSVGQGLGGWEEQYF	TGTGCCAGCAGCGTAGGACAGGGGCTCGGTGGCTGGGAGGAGCAGTACTTC
-	TRBJ2-1	TRBV3-1/TRBV3-2	12	CASSQAGNEQFF	TGTGCCAGCAGCCAAGCGGGGAATGAGCAGTTCTTC